A selection of T cell receptor beta chains follows, all from one sample in a study of cytomegalovirus exposure and HLA in healthy donors. Assay used: immunoSEQ multiplex PCR; TCRdb lists only in-frame clones, some missing. The sample lists 110,000 or so clones, around three quarters occurring once. Sequencing input: PBMCs. The receptors originated from a female donor in good health and CMV-seronegative. CDR3s include the opening cysteine and the closing phenylalanine or tryptophan. The D gene is left open where the match is weak. Clone size is shown for a subset of rows, as once, few, many or a class of expanded clone.

CDR3: CASIRDSSRQYF
DNA: TGTGCCAGCATAAGAGACTCCTCCCGGCAGTACTTC
J: TRBJ2-5
V: TRBV2
size: -
D: -

CDR3: CASSLNREEVNQPQHF
DNA: TGTGCCAGCAGCTTGAACAGGGAAGAAGTCAATCAGCCCCAGCATTTT
J: TRBJ1-5
V: TRBV5-5
size: -
D: -

CDR3: CASSYFPLQALNTEAFF
DNA: TGTGCCAGCAGCTACTTTCCCCTACAGGCGTTGAACACTGAAGCTTTCTTT
J: TRBJ1-1
V: TRBV11-2
size: -
D: -

CDR3: CASSSQPGHYNEQFF
DNA: TGTGCCAGCAGTTCGCAACCGGGACATTACAATGAGCAGTTCTTC
J: TRBJ2-1
V: TRBV6-5
size: -
D: -

CDR3: CASSQDHSGGSYEQYF
DNA: TGCGCCAGCAGCCAAGATCACAGCGGGGGTTCCTACGAGCAGTACTTC
J: TRBJ2-7
V: TRBV4-3
size: -
D: TRBD2

CDR3: CASRPRQGSNTEAFF
DNA: TGTGCCAGCAGGCCAAGACAGGGCTCGAACACTGAAGCTTTCTTT
J: TRBJ1-1
V: TRBV7-9
size: -
D: TRBD1

CDR3: CASSLNTGELFF
DNA: TGTGCCAGCAGCCTGAACACCGGGGAGCTGTTTTTT
J: TRBJ2-2
V: TRBV28
size: few
D: -

CDR3: CASSYRGARQPQHF
DNA: TGTGCCAGCAGTTACAGGGGCGCCAGGCAGCCCCAGCATTTT
J: TRBJ1-5
V: TRBV27
size: -
D: TRBD1

CDR3: CASKIGGHEQYF
DNA: TGTGCCAGCAAAATAGGAGGGCACGAGCAGTACTTC
J: TRBJ2-7
V: TRBV6-1
size: few
D: -

CDR3: CASSLRLAGGNNEQFF
DNA: TGCGCCAGCAGCTTGAGGCTAGCGGGGGGGAACAATGAGCAGTTCTTC
J: TRBJ2-1
V: TRBV5-1
size: -
D: TRBD2

CDR3: CASSPGWNEQFF
DNA: TGTGCCAGCAGCCCCGGGTGGAATGAGCAGTTCTTC
J: TRBJ2-1
V: TRBV11-2
size: -
D: -

CDR3: CASSPGERYNEQFF
DNA: TGTGCCAGCAGCCCCGGGGAGAGGTACAATGAGCAGTTCTTC
J: TRBJ2-1
V: TRBV14
size: -
D: -

CDR3: CASSPGGRGGTDTQYF
DNA: TGTGCCAGCTCACCCGGCGGGCGGGGGGGCACAGATACGCAGTATTTT
J: TRBJ2-3
V: TRBV18
size: -
D: TRBD2

CDR3: CASSLYRGGDTEAFF
DNA: TGTGCCAGCAGCTTATACAGGGGGGGGGACACTGAAGCTTTCTTT
J: TRBJ1-1
V: TRBV7-9
size: once
D: TRBD1

CDR3: CASSRDPRWAGDYEQYF
DNA: TGTGCCAGCAGCCGAGACCCCAGGTGGGCGGGAGACTACGAGCAGTACTTC
J: TRBJ2-7
V: TRBV4-2
size: -
D: TRBD2

CDR3: CASSERGQGASGSPLHF
DNA: TGTGCCAGCAGCGAGAGGGGACAGGGGGCGTCGGGTTCACCCCTCCACTTT
J: TRBJ1-6
V: TRBV7-2
size: -
D: TRBD1

CDR3: CASSFGVSGPHYNEQFF
DNA: TGTGCCAGCAGCTTCGGGGTTAGCGGGCCTCATTACAATGAGCAGTTCTTC
J: TRBJ2-1
V: TRBV7-9
size: -
D: TRBD2

CDR3: CACQGLGSTDTQYF
DNA: TGTGCCTGCCAAGGACTAGGAAGCACAGATACGCAGTATTTT
J: TRBJ2-3
V: TRBV30
size: -
D: TRBD2

CDR3: CASSEASGGLSQPQHF
DNA: TGTGCCAGCAGTGAAGCGTCGGGGGGCTTGAGTCAGCCCCAGCATTTT
J: TRBJ1-5
V: TRBV6-1
size: -
D: -

CDR3: CASGVDRSGYTF
DNA: TGTGCCTCAGGGGTAGATCGCTCGGGCTACACCTTC
J: TRBJ1-2
V: TRBV10-3
size: -
D: -

CDR3: CASSLAVGNEQFF
DNA: TGTGCCAGTAGCCTAGCGGTTGGGAATGAGCAGTTCTTC
J: TRBJ2-1
V: TRBV19
size: few
D: TRBD2

CDR3: CASSWGGTEAFF
DNA: TGTGCCAGCAGTTGGGGCGGCACTGAAGCTTTCTTT
J: TRBJ1-1
V: TRBV6-5
size: -
D: -

CDR3: CSVRGNTEAFF
DNA: TGCAGCGTTCGAGGGAACACTGAAGCTTTCTTT
J: TRBJ1-1
V: TRBV29-1
size: -
D: -

CDR3: CASNPLAGGKETQYF
DNA: TGTGCCAGCAACCCATTAGCGGGGGGGAAAGAGACCCAGTACTTC
J: TRBJ2-5
V: TRBV5-6
size: -
D: TRBD2

CDR3: CASSLPTSGGDTQYF
DNA: TGTGCCAGCAGCCTCCCCACTAGCGGGGGGGATACGCAGTATTTT
J: TRBJ2-3
V: TRBV11-2
size: -
D: TRBD2

CDR3: CSTAQGQNTEAFF
DNA: TGCAGCACAGCCCAGGGGCAGAACACTGAAGCTTTCTTT
J: TRBJ1-1
V: TRBV29-1
size: -
D: -

CDR3: CASSLAGYNEQFF
DNA: TGTGCCAGCAGCTTAGCAGGGTACAATGAGCAGTTCTTC
J: TRBJ2-1
V: TRBV11-2
size: -
D: -

CDR3: CASSPRDRQETQYF
DNA: TGTGCCAGCAGCCCCCGGGACAGGCAAGAGACCCAGTACTTC
J: TRBJ2-5
V: TRBV5-8
size: -
D: TRBD1

CDR3: CASSYAGPDTQYF
DNA: TGTGCCAGCAGTTACGCAGGGCCAGATACGCAGTATTTT
J: TRBJ2-3
V: TRBV6-5
size: -
D: -

CDR3: CSEGGPGNEQFF
DNA: TGCAGCGAGGGGGGGCCGGGCAATGAGCAGTTCTTC
J: TRBJ2-1
V: TRBV29-1
size: -
D: -

CDR3: CASSLGALRWNTIYF
DNA: TGTGCCAGCAGCTTGGGGGCTCTCCGCTGGAACACCATATATTTT
J: TRBJ1-3
V: TRBV5-6
size: -
D: -

CDR3: CASSLQGRSYNEQFF
DNA: TGCGCCAGCAGCTTACAGGGGAGGTCCTACAATGAGCAGTTCTTC
J: TRBJ2-1
V: TRBV5-1
size: -
D: -

CDR3: CASSLDRGRGYTF
DNA: TGTGCCAGCAGCCTCGACAGGGGGCGGGGCTACACCTTC
J: TRBJ1-2
V: TRBV5-4
size: -
D: TRBD1

CDR3: CASSLARGGQETQYF
DNA: TGTGCCAGCAGCTTAGCGAGGGGGGGACAAGAGACCCAGTACTTC
J: TRBJ2-5
V: TRBV7-6
size: -
D: -

CDR3: CASSYGTAGTQYF
DNA: TGTGCCAGCAGTTACGGGACAGCGGGTACCCAGTACTTC
J: TRBJ2-5
V: TRBV6-5
size: -
D: -

CDR3: CATSDRGQGVTTDTQYF
DNA: TGTGCCACCAGCGACCGGGGACAGGGGGTAACCACAGATACGCAGTATTTT
J: TRBJ2-3
V: TRBV15
size: -
D: TRBD1

CDR3: CASTSADRRNTEAFF
DNA: TGTGCCTCAACCTCGGCGGACAGACGGAACACTGAAGCTTTCTTT
J: TRBJ1-1
V: TRBV30
size: -
D: -

CDR3: CASRPHQGNQPQHF
DNA: TGTGCCAGCAGACCACACCAGGGGAATCAGCCCCAGCATTTT
J: TRBJ1-5
V: TRBV28
size: -
D: -

CDR3: CASSSGQRADQPQHF
DNA: TGTGCCAGTAGCTCGGGACAAAGGGCGGATCAGCCCCAGCATTTT
J: TRBJ1-5
V: TRBV19
size: -
D: -

CDR3: CASRGDRVSPLHF
DNA: TGTGCCAGCAGGGGGGACAGGGTCTCACCCCTCCACTTT
J: TRBJ1-6
V: TRBV9
size: once
D: TRBD1

CDR3: CASSLTGAHEQFF
DNA: TGTGCCAGCAGCTTAACTGGGGCTCATGAGCAGTTCTTC
J: TRBJ2-1
V: TRBV7-2
size: -
D: -

CDR3: CAWSGPGGNTEAFF
DNA: TGTGCCTGGAGCGGGCCAGGAGGGAACACTGAAGCTTTCTTT
J: TRBJ1-1
V: TRBV30
size: -
D: -

CDR3: CASSQAGGTDTQYF
DNA: TGTGCCAGTAGTCAAGCGGGGGGAACAGATACGCAGTATTTT
J: TRBJ2-3
V: TRBV19
size: -
D: TRBD2

CDR3: CASSSPIQRGGAYEQYF
DNA: TGTGCCAGCAGCTCTCCCATACAGAGGGGGGGAGCCTACGAGCAGTACTTC
J: TRBJ2-7
V: TRBV7-9
size: -
D: -

CDR3: CASSYSTMAAVYGYTF
DNA: TGTGCCAGCAGTTACTCGACTATGGCAGCCGTTTATGGCTACACCTTC
J: TRBJ1-2
V: TRBV6-5
size: -
D: -

CDR3: CASSPSGTGLGYTF
DNA: TGTGCCAGCAGCCCCTCCGGGACAGGGTTAGGCTACACCTTC
J: TRBJ1-2
V: TRBV7-3
size: -
D: TRBD1

CDR3: CASSEGQGFETQYF
DNA: TGTGCCAGCAGCGAAGGACAGGGATTCGAGACCCAGTACTTC
J: TRBJ2-5
V: TRBV9
size: -
D: TRBD1

CDR3: CAWSVWRGGGDTQYF
DNA: TGTGCCTGGAGTGTATGGCGGGGGGGCGGAGATACGCAGTATTTT
J: TRBJ2-3
V: TRBV30
size: -
D: TRBD2

CDR3: CASSRELAGLGDTQYF
DNA: TGTGCCAGCAGCCGGGAACTAGCGGGGCTCGGGGATACGCAGTATTTT
J: TRBJ2-3
V: TRBV5-4
size: -
D: TRBD2

CDR3: CASSQDEINYGYTF
DNA: TGTGCCAGCAGCCAAGACGAGATTAACTATGGCTACACCTTC
J: TRBJ1-2
V: TRBV4-2
size: -
D: -

CDR3: CASSLRGYNTEAFF
DNA: TGCGCCAGCAGCTTGCGAGGTTACAACACTGAAGCTTTCTTT
J: TRBJ1-1
V: TRBV5-1
size: -
D: -

CDR3: CASSQDRGQEQYF
DNA: TGCGCCAGCAGCCAAGATCGTGGGCAGGAGCAGTACTTC
J: TRBJ2-7
V: TRBV4-3
size: -
D: -